The 27 T cell receptor beta chains below come from one sample, sequenced in a study of neurological immune-mediated disorders. MiXCR was run by TCRdb on the 5' RACE reads, yielding one entry per CDR3 protein. The data hold 65,000 to 90,000 distinct CDR3 sequences, with less than 5.5% observed a single time. The specimen sequenced was PBMCs. The receptors originated from a woman in her twenties or thirties with multiple sclerosis.

This clonotype appeared many times. The rearrangement joins TRBV5-1 to TRBJ2-3, with D maybe TRBD2 (5 bases). The V gene lost 0 bases and the J gene lost 2 bases, with 10 bases spanning the gap. CDR3 length equals 15 residues. Germline V CDR1 and CDR2: SGHRS, YFSETQ. The CDR3 protein is CASSLVGENTDTQYF. CDR3 DNA sequence: TGCGCCAGCAGCTTGGTTGGGGAGAACACAGATACGCAGTATTTT.

In this sample, this clonotype turned up many times. J is TRBJ1-2 and V is TRBV6-5; TRBD1 might be the D (6 bases). Per the germline V gene, CDR1 is MNHEY and CDR2 is SVGAGI. The germline V and J ends were trimmed by 0 bases and 5 bases, with 10 bases remaining between them. The length of the CDR3 is 14 residues. The CDR3 nucleotides read TGTGCCAGCAGTTACTCGGGGGGCACATATGGCTACACCTTC. Its translation: CASSYSGGTYGYTF.

This clonotype was found many times. J is TRBJ2-7 and V is TRBV4-1; perhaps TRBD2 as D (6 bases). V gave up 3 bases and J gave up 2 bases, with 14 bases separating them. The CDR3 has 15 amino acids. The germline gives CDR1 MGHRA, CDR2 YSYEKL. The CDR3 region has the DNA TGCGCCAGCAGCCAGTCTCCCGGAGGGGCCTACGAGCAGTACTTC. Translating gives CASSQSPGGAYEQYF.

In this sample, this clonotype turned up many times. The gene calls are TRBV7-9 and TRBJ2-5; D is tentatively TRBD1 or TRBD2 (6 bases each). Germline V CDR1 and CDR2: SEHNR, FQNEAQ (reference sequence). The V end was cut by 1 base, the J end by 5 bases, with 17 bases between. This CDR3 region has 16 residues. The CDR3 loop reads CASSLVIPGAGETQYF. CDR3 DNA sequence: TGTGCCAGCAGCTTAGTTATCCCGGGGGCAGGTGAGACCCAGTACTTC. Based on the CDR3 plus reference TRBV7-9 and TRBJ2-5, the full variable domain is DTGVSQNPRHKITKRGQNVTFRCDPISEHNRLYWYRQTLGQGPEFLTYFQNEAQLEKSRLLSDRFSAERPKGSFSTLEIQRTEQGDSAMYLCASSLVIPGAGETQYFGPGTRLLVL.

This rearrangement joins TRBV7-9 to TRBJ2-1; 8 bases fit TRBD2. The CDR3 runs to 14 residues. V was pared by 4 bases and J by 9 bases, with 8 bases of the junction left unmatched. CDR1 is SEHNR and CDR2 is FQNEAQ in the germline V gene (reference sequence). This chain's CDR3 is CASSSGLVLTEQFF. The CDR3 nucleotides read TGTGCCAGCAGCTCGGGACTAGTGTTGACTGAGCAGTTCTTC.

This clonotype was counted ten times or more. The chain employs TRBV5-1 and TRBJ2-1, with D perhaps matching TRBD2 (5 bases). The germline gives CDR1 SGHRS, CDR2 YFSETQ. This CDR3 comprises 13 residues. V was trimmed by 9 bases and J by 1 base, leaving 11 bases between them. The CDR3: CATRETSYNEQFF. The CDR3 nucleotides read TGCGCCACCCGGGAAACGTCCTACAATGAGCAGTTCTTC.

This clonotype has ten or more counts. The chain has TRBV12-3 or TRBV12-4 and TRBJ1-1; D possibly corresponds to TRBD1 (6 bases). The CDR3 sequence is 14 residues long. Trimming took 6 bases from V and 0 from J, leaving 11 bases between them. In DNA form, the CDR3 reads TGTGCCAGCAGACCGGACAGACTGAACACTGAAGCTTTCTTT. Residues: CASRPDRLNTEAFF.

This clonotype was picked up many times. V and J are TRBV10-3 and TRBJ2-3; TRBD2 matches at 11 bases. The CDR3 sequence is 15 residues long. V lost 10 bases to trimming and J lost 0 bases; unmatched junction nucleotides: 6. Germline CDR1 reads ENHRY; CDR2 reads SYGVKD. CDR3 residues: CATTSGGASTDTQYF. The CDR3 DNA reads as TGTGCCACTACTAGCGGGGGTGCTAGCACAGATACGCAGTATTTT.

At least ten counts were recorded for this clonotype. The chain recombines TRBV28 with TRBJ1-2, with D perhaps matching TRBD1 (6 bases). V shed 5 bases and J shed 4 bases, with 20 bases lying between them. This CDR3 contains 16 residues. Germline V gene sequence: CDR1 MDHEN, CDR2 SYDVKM. DNA for the CDR3: TGTGCCAGCAGTGGGGGGGCTAACCCGCGAGGCTATGGCTACACCTTC. Translated: CASSGGANPRGYGYTF.

CDR3 sequence (DNA): TGTGCCAGCAGCTACGCCTGGGACAGTCCGACTAACTATGGCTACACCTTC. Its translation: CASSYAWDSPTNYGYTF. The chain combines TRBV6-5 with TRBJ1-2, with 7 bases lining up with TRBD1. V was clipped by 6 bases and J by 0 bases; unmatched bases: 13. From germline, CDR1 is MNHEY and CDR2 SVGAGI. The CDR3 covers 17 residues.

Concerning this clonotype itself: This clone may be a read error of a much larger clone one base away. The gene calls are TRBV7-8 and TRBJ1-5; no reliable D call. The CDR3 runs 12 residues. Germline V gene lookup returns CDR1 SGHVS and CDR2 FQNEAQ. CDR3 DNA: TGTGCCAGCAGCCTCGTGGATCAGCCCCATCATTTT. Translation: CASSLVDQPHHF.

In this sample, this clonotype turned up many times. The chain carries TRBV20-1 and TRBJ2-3, with 7 bases aligning to TRBD1. This CDR3 comprises 15 residues. CDR1 DFQATT and CDR2 SNEGSKA come from the germline V gene (reference sequence). With 6 bases clipped from V and 0 bases from J, the junction kept 9 bases outside the gene matches. CDR3 amino acids: CSAHDGTESTDTQYF. Here the CDR3 DNA reads TGCAGTGCCCACGACGGGACAGAGAGCACAGATACGCAGTATTTT.

This clonotype was seen repeatedly, ten times or more. The chain links TRBV9 to TRBJ2-3; TRBD1 matches at 7 bases. CDR1 is SGDLS, CDR2 YYNGEE, per germline. V dropped 4 bases and J dropped 2; count of bases not matched to a gene: 4. The CDR3 is 14 amino acids. CDR3: CASSSGQYTDTQYF. For the CDR3, the DNA is TGTGCCAGCAGCTCGGGACAGTACACAGATACGCAGTATTTT.

This clonotype was counted between two and nine times. The chain carries TRBV20-1 and TRBJ2-5, with TRBD2 matching 7 bases. Germline V CDR1 and CDR2: DFQATT, SNEGSKA (reference sequence). The CDR3 loop spans 16 amino acids. The junction had 12 bases not matched to a gene; V was cut back by 0 bases and J by 5 bases. The CDR3: CSARDRIAGARETQYF. DNA of the CDR3: TGCAGTGCTAGAGATCGGATAGCGGGCGCGAGGGAGACCCAGTACTTC.

This clonotype was counted ten times or more. The chain joins TRBV5-1 to TRBJ2-3; D is ambiguous. V dropped 4 bases and J dropped 5 bases, with 11 bases sitting between them. Looked up from germline, CDR1 is SGHRS and CDR2 is YFSETQ. CDR3 length equals 13 residues. The CDR3 loop is CASSNLNGDTQYF. For the CDR3, the DNA is TGCGCCAGCAGCAACCTAAATGGAGATACGCAGTATTTT.

This clonotype came up many times. This sequence joins TRBV7-6 and TRBJ2-3; 11 bases agree with TRBD2. Germline V gene data show CDR1 as SGHVS and CDR2 as FNYEAQ. This CDR3 is 15 amino acids long. Losses at the gene ends were 1 base for V and 5 bases for J; bases not matched to a gene: 2. CDR3 bases: TGTGCCAGCAGCTTAGGTACTAGCGGGAGAGATACGCAGTATTTT. It codes for CASSLGTSGRDTQYF.

This clonotype came up many times. The V call is TRBV20-1, the J call TRBJ1-2; 9 bases are shared with TRBD1. The CDR3 contains 15 residues. Germline-derived CDR1 and CDR2 are DFQATT and SNEGSKA (reference sequence). The trim removed 5 bases at V and 6 bases at J, leaving 13 bases unmatched. The CDR3 bases are TGCAGTGCTGGACCGGGACAGGGCCTTCGAAATGGCTACACCTTC. This translates into CSAGPGQGLRNGYTF.

This clonotype has just a few counts. This may be a read error, as it is one base from a much larger clone. Likely a read error: the CDR3 ends without its conserved phenylalanine or tryptophan. Because the CDR3's place on the DNA is in doubt, the DNA is left out and the CDR3 is given as listed by TCRdb. CDR3 amino acids: CASSHSGRESFI. J is TRBJ2-1 and V is TRBV6-6; TRBD1, the D gene given by the table, was not confirmed from the DNA. Germline assignment: CDR1 MNHNY and CDR2 SVGAGI (reference sequence). From its first to its last residue, the CDR3 has 12 amino acids.

This clonotype has at least ten counts. The chain combines TRBV12-3 or TRBV12-4 with TRBJ1-5; TRBD1 might be the D (5 bases). V lost 8 bases and J 4 bases, leaving 15 bases between the germline ends. The CDR3 is 14 residues long. The CDR3 DNA is TGTGCCAGCGCTGGGACCGGAGGAAATCAGCCCCAGCATTTT. Protein product: CASAGTGGNQPQHF.

This clonotype showed up many times. The V and J genes are TRBV20-1 and TRBJ1-2; 10 bases are a match to TRBD1. The CDR3 spans 14 residues. Germline loops: CDR1 DFQATT, CDR2 SNEGSKA (reference sequence). The V and J ends lost 4 bases and 6 bases, in that order; junction bases with no gene match: 8. The CDR3 region is CSATPGTGVDGYTF. The CDR3 DNA is TGCAGTGCTACTCCCGGGACAGGGGTAGATGGCTACACCTTC.

This clonotype was counted at least ten times. The chain employs TRBV20-1 and TRBJ2-1; 9 bases line up with TRBD2. V was pared by 6 bases and J by 5 bases, with 5 bases of the junction left unmatched. Germline-derived CDR1 and CDR2 are DFQATT and SNEGSKA (reference sequence). This CDR3 comprises 13 residues. The DNA for the CDR3 is TGCAGTGCCATAAGCGGGGGGCACAATGAGCAGTTCTTC. It specifies CSAISGGHNEQFF.

At least ten counts were recorded for this clonotype. The chain links TRBV5-1 to TRBJ2-6, with D hard to call. Per the germline V gene, CDR1 is SGHRS and CDR2 is YFSETQ. The CDR3 is 14 amino acids. V was shortened by 1 base and J by 1 base, with 3 bases between the two germline ends. The CDR3 here is CASSLMSGANVLTF. The DNA for the CDR3 is TGCGCCAGCAGCTTGATGTCTGGGGCCAACGTCCTGACTTTC.

This clonotype was detected many times. V and J are TRBV7-2 and TRBJ2-7; D uncertain. The V end lost 1 base, the J end lost 6 bases, and 10 bases lay between the germline ends. In germline, CDR1 is SGHTA, CDR2 FQGNSA. This CDR3 is 13 amino acids long. The CDR3 bases are TGTGCCAGCAGCTTAGATAGGCATACCGAGCAGTACTTC. Protein: CASSLDRHTEQYF.

The sample holds many counts of this clonotype. The chain uses TRBV10-3 and TRBJ2-1; possibly TRBD2 for D (7 bases). Germline loops: CDR1 ENHRY, CDR2 SYGVKD. Trimming cost V 11 bases and J 3 bases, with 17 bases left between them. The CDR3 contains 14 residues. For the CDR3, the DNA is TGTGCCTCAAGGGGGGGGGAAAACTACAATGAGCAGTTCTTC. Translated: CASRGGENYNEQFF.

This clonotype came up many times. The CDR3 protein is CASRGQLASYEQYF. As DNA, the CDR3 is TGCGCCAGCAGGGGACAGCTCGCGTCCTACGAGCAGTACTTC. This chain links TRBV10-2 with TRBJ2-7; 7 bases line up with TRBD1. The CDR3 is made up of 14 amino acids. Germline loops: CDR1 WSHSY, CDR2 SAAADI. The J segment lost 1 base and the V segment lost 6 bases, leaving 6 bases of the junction unmatched.

This clonotype was observed a few times. The V gene is TRBV18, the J gene TRBJ2-1, with a possible D match to TRBD1 (6 bases). Germline V lookup: CDR1 KGHSH, CDR2 LQKENI. This CDR3 has 17 amino acids. The V end lost 2 bases, the J end lost 0 bases, and 14 bases lay between the germline ends. The CDR3 loop is CASSPRTELSSYNEQFF. The CDR3 coding sequence is TGTGCCAGCTCACCAAGGACAGAGCTGAGCTCCTACAATGAGCAGTTCTTC.

V usage is TRBV20-1 and J usage is TRBJ2-1; 10 bases are shared with TRBD2. From germline, CDR1 is DFQATT and CDR2 SNEGSKA (reference sequence). This CDR3 contains 17 residues. After removal of 5 bases from V and 5 bases from J, the junction contained 15 bases not matched to a gene. The CDR3 protein is CSAGKATSGLTHNEQFF. Here the CDR3 DNA reads TGCAGTGCTGGCAAAGCGACTAGCGGGCTTACCCACAATGAGCAGTTCTTC.